Many counts were recorded for the clone carrying this T cell receptor (beta chain). The sample belongs to a study of T cells in Graves' hyperthyroidism and ophthalmopathy. As for the study in general: Sampling of peripheral blood happened at initial diagnosis, prior to any treatment.

The study left out patients who had uncontrolled infection, other autoimmune disease, pregnancy or lactation. Diagnostic decisions used clinical symptoms, serum thyroxine and TRAb, thyroid ultrasound and orbital computed tomography. PBMCs were obtained from 9.5 to 10 ml fresh peripheral blood. The CDR3 extends over 16 amino acids. V was clipped by 5 bases and J by 4 bases; unmatched bases: 8. The germline V gene encodes CDR1 MDHEN and CDR2 SYDVKM. Amplified TCR beta CDR3 regions came from RNA transcripts. First-round RT-PCR with HTBI primers amplified the TCR CDR3 region. TCRdb re-called the multiplex PCR reads through MiXCR, storing one row per CDR3 protein. The profile shows roughly 350,000 distinct CDR3 sequences, approximately 15% of them singletons.

The chain combines TRBV28 with TRBJ2-3; 11 nucleotides align to TRBD1. This sequence originates from a woman aged 25-40 years with Graves' ophthalmopathy. What was sequenced was blood. CDR3 loop: CASSQPGTGGSDTQYF. In nucleotides, the CDR3 is TGTGCCAGCAGTCAGCCCGGGACAGGGGGATCAGATACGCAGTATTTT.